One sample yielded the 24 T cell receptor beta chains listed below, sequenced in a study of T cell repertoires in aging, cancer and after chemotherapy (dated by TCRdb to about 2019). Instead of sorted cells or RNA, genomic DNA extracted from peripheral blood served as the source for amplifying TCR beta rearrangements. The sample was run on an Illumina MiSeq. Rearranged TRB sequences spanning V, D and J segments were amplified by multiplex touch-down PCR using a mixed TRB-A/B primer pool. TCRdb redid the processing of the public reads, applying fastp at Q25 and MiXCR, and retained in-frame beta chains. Under each unique CDR3 protein, matching rows form one entry showing the most common genes and DNA. The sample table contains about 6,200 distinct CDR3 sequences; only one count was recorded for around 30% of them. Less than 8.5% of the sample is taken by the ten largest. Sequenced input: blood. Receptors were obtained from a human donor with a blood cancer.

The chain is built from TRBV11-2 and TRBJ2-1, with TRBD2 matching 10 bases. The CDR3 is 16 residues long. J gave up 3 bases and V 5 bases, and 7 bases lay outside the gene matches. Per the germline V gene, CDR1 is SGHAT and CDR2 is FQNNGV. Written as DNA, the CDR3 is TGTGCCAGCAGCCCCCGACTAGCGGGTTACTACAATGAGCAGTTCTTC. It codes for CASSPRLAGYYNEQFF.

This clonotype occurred once. Its ends do not fully match the called genes, so a read error is possible. The chain employs TRBV19 and TRBJ2-7; no definite D call. Germline-derived CDR1 and CDR2 are LNHDA and SQIVND (reference sequence). The CDR3 sequence is 16 residues long. The CDR3 DNA sequence: TGTGCCAGTAGTAACCCATGGGCAGACACCCCCTACGGGCAGTACTTC. Protein: CASSNPWADTPYGQYF. Based on the CDR3 plus reference TRBV19 and TRBJ2-7, the full variable domain is DGGITQSPKYLFRKEGQNVTLSCEQNLNHDAMYWYRQDPGQGLRLIYYSQIVNDFQKGDIAEGYSVSREKKESFPLTVTSAQKNPTAFYLCASSNPWADTPYGQYFGPGTRLTVT.

This chain uses TRBV5-5 with TRBJ2-7; TRBD1 aligns across 7 bases. The ends lost 3 bases at V and 3 bases at J; junction bases unmatched: 12. The CDR3 loop spans 16 amino acids. Germline values: CDR1 SGHKS, CDR2 YYEKEE (reference sequence). The chain's CDR3 is CASSWAGTVVFYEQYF. CDR3 bases: TGTGCCAGCAGCTGGGCCGGGACAGTGGTTTTCTACGAGCAGTACTTC.

The V and J genes are TRBV4-2 and TRBJ2-1; TRBD2 matches 8 bases. The V gene end was trimmed by 1 base and the J gene end by 2 bases; junction bases not matched to a gene: 7. The CDR3 has 17 amino acids. The germline gives CDR1 LGHNA, CDR2 YNFKEQ. CDR3: CASSQGPTSGPYNEQFF. For the CDR3, the DNA is TGTGCCAGCAGCCAAGGGCCCACTAGCGGCCCCTACAATGAGCAGTTCTTC.

The chain couples TRBV19 to TRBJ1-2; D gene ambiguous. Germline CDR1 LNHDA, CDR2 SQIVND (reference sequence). The CDR3 consists of 13 residues. V lost 1 base to trimming and J lost 8 bases, with 11 bases between them. DNA for the CDR3: TGTGCCAGTAGTATAGGAACGGTTCCGGGCTACACCTTC. Translating gives CASSIGTVPGYTF.

This clonotype is termed medium-sized. V is TRBV15 and J is TRBJ2-1, with D unclear. CDR1 is LNHNV and CDR2 is YYDKDF in the germline V gene (reference sequence). Deletions cut 2 bases from V and 5 bases from J, with 7 bases between. The CDR3 length is 13 residues. The CDR3 loop is CATSRQNDNEQFF. CDR3 DNA: TGTGCCACCAGCAGACAGAATGACAATGAGCAGTTCTTC.

This clonotype is classed as medium-sized. CDR3 nucleotides: TGTGCCAGCAGTTACAGCTCTGGGGCCAACGTCCTGACTTTC. This encodes CASSYSSGANVLTF. V and J are TRBV6-2 or TRBV6-3 and TRBJ2-6; no reliable D call. The V and J ends lost 2 bases and 0 bases respectively, with 2 bases between them. The CDR3 runs to 14 residues. Germline CDR1 and CDR2: MNHEY and SVGEGT.

In regard to this clonotype: This could be a read error, since a much larger clone is one nucleotide away. This chain joins TRBV27 and TRBJ2-3, with D perhaps TRBD1 (5 bases). The DNA end is more similar to TRBJ1-5, so the J call may be wrong. The CDR3 consists of 16 residues. CDR1 MNHEY and CDR2 SMNVEV come from the germline V gene (reference sequence). The CDR3 region has the DNA TGTGCCAGCAGTTTAGGGGCTAGCATTGGCACAGATACGCAGCATTTT. Encoded protein: CASSLGASIGTDTQHF.

The V and J genes are TRBV12-3 or TRBV12-4 and TRBJ2-2; the match to TRBD1 covers 8 bases. Losses at the gene ends were 5 bases for V and 4 bases for J; bases not matched to a gene: 6. The length of the CDR3 is 15 residues. The chain's CDR3 is CASSQSRGLTGELFF. The CDR3 DNA follows: TGTGCCAGCAGTCAAAGCAGGGGGCTCACCGGGGAGCTGTTTTTT.

By frequency in the sample, this clonotype is medium-sized. The chain couples TRBV12-3 or TRBV12-4 to TRBJ2-3; D is possibly TRBD2 (5 bases). CDR3 size: 15 residues. Trimming shortened V by 3 bases and J by 0 bases, and 10 bases separated the two germline ends. CDR3 DNA: TGTGCCAGCAGTTTTCAGCGGACTAGCACAGATACGCAGTATTTT. This sequence encodes CASSFQRTSTDTQYF.

This clonotype counts as medium-sized. V usage is TRBV12-3 or TRBV12-4 and J usage is TRBJ2-2; no firm D call. The CDR3 covers 14 residues. Trimming shortened V by 2 bases and J by 3 bases, and 7 bases separated the two germline ends. CDR3 nucleotide sequence: TGTGCCAGCAGTTTATTTGTCTACACCGGGGAGCTGTTTTTT. Protein product: CASSLFVYTGELFF.

This clonotype is categorized as medium-sized. J is TRBJ2-3 and V is TRBV27; D could derive from TRBD1 or TRBD2 (5 bases each). V was pared by 2 bases and J by 1 base, with 13 bases between. The CDR3 consists of 16 residues. Germline lookup yields CDR1 MNHEY and CDR2 SMNVEV (reference sequence). The CDR3 coding sequence is TGTGCCAGCAGTTTAGGGGCTAGCATTGGCACAGATACGCAGTATTTT. This translates into CASSLGASIGTDTQYF.

This clonotype occurred a few times. V usage is TRBV5-1 and J usage is TRBJ1-4; 10 bases align to TRBD1. V dropped 3 bases and J dropped 5; count of bases not matched to a gene: 4. The V gene's germline CDR1 is SGHRS and CDR2 YFSETQ. The CDR3 runs 15 residues. The CDR3 bases are TGCGCCAGCAGCTCTCAGGGACAGGGGAATGAAAAACTGTTTTTT. Translating it yields CASSSQGQGNEKLFF.

Turning to this clonotype: This clone may be a read error of a much larger clone one base away. The J gene is TRBJ2-3, the V gene TRBV6-2 or TRBV6-3; possible D gene TRBD1, 6 bases. Germline V gene data show CDR1 as MNHEY and CDR2 as SVGEGT. Trimming stripped 4 bases from V and 7 bases from J, with 12 bases between. The CDR3 contains 13 residues. CDR3 nucleotide sequence: TGTGCCAGCAGTTTGGCAGGGGCATATACGCAGTATTTT. As protein: CASSLAGAYTQYF.

This clonotype is medium-sized. This sequence joins TRBV5-1 and TRBJ2-3; the D is unclear. The CDR3 spans 16 residues. V gave up 3 bases and J gave up 0 bases, with 14 bases separating them. Germline lookup yields CDR1 SGHRS and CDR2 YFSETQ. CDR3 amino acids: CASSSVGFSSTDTQYF. The CDR3 DNA sequence: TGCGCCAGCAGCTCCGTAGGGTTTTCTAGCACAGATACGCAGTATTTT.

This clonotype was counted a few times. This chain joins TRBV20-1 and TRBJ2-3; no firm D call. The ends were cut back, 3 bases at V and 2 bases at J, with 12 bases in the middle. There are 14 residues in the CDR3. Germline CDR1 is DFQATT and CDR2 is SNEGSKA (reference sequence). In DNA form, the CDR3 reads TGCAGTGCTAGGGTAGGGTTGAACACAGATACGCAGTATTTT. Protein: CSARVGLNTDTQYF.

This clonotype is categorized as medium-sized. The gene calls are TRBV19 and TRBJ2-7; TRBD2 might be the D (5 bases). V was shortened by 5 bases and J by 2 bases, with 10 bases between the two germline ends. Germline V gene lookup returns CDR1 LNHDA and CDR2 SQIVND (reference sequence). This CDR3 has 13 amino acids. The CDR3 DNA follows: TGTGCCAGTAGTGAGGGTTCGCCCTACGAGCAGTACTTC. This codes for CASSEGSPYEQYF.

This chain connects TRBV19 to TRBJ2-7; 10 bases align to TRBD2. The CDR3 is made up of 15 amino acids. Germline assignment: CDR1 LNHDA and CDR2 SQIVND (reference sequence). V dropped 5 bases and J dropped 3; count of bases not matched to a gene: 7. The DNA of the CDR3 is TGTGCCAGTAGTTCCAGACTAGCGGGCTACTACGAGCAGTACTTC. Protein product: CASSSRLAGYYEQYF.

This chain uses TRBV10-3 with TRBJ1-1, with a tentative D call TRBD1 (6 bases). The CDR3 totals 13 residues. V lost 5 bases and J lost 7, with 14 bases in between. Germline CDR1 and CDR2: ENHRY and SYGVKD. CDR3 region: CAISLAGGDEAFF. The CDR3, as DNA: TGTGCCATCAGTCTAGCCGGGGGCGATGAAGCTTTCTTT.

Only a few counts were recorded for this clonotype. The genes are TRBV7-9 and TRBJ2-1, with unresolved D. The germline CDR1 and CDR2 sequences are SEHNR and FQNEAQ (reference sequence). V was pared by 3 bases and J by 8 bases, with 8 bases between. This CDR3 is 12 amino acids long. The CDR3 loop reads CASSFANHEQFF. The CDR3 DNA follows: TGTGCCAGCAGCTTTGCGAACCATGAGCAGTTCTTC.

The sample holds a few counts of this clonotype. The chain links TRBV10-3 to TRBJ2-1; 10 positions agree with TRBD2. CDR3 length: 13 residues. The trim removed 6 bases at V and 6 bases at J, leaving 2 bases unmatched. Germline V lookup: CDR1 ENHRY, CDR2 SYGVKD. CDR3: CAIRSGRGNEQFF. The CDR3 DNA follows: TGTGCCATCAGAAGCGGGAGGGGCAATGAGCAGTTCTTC.

The V and J genes are TRBV4-1 and TRBJ2-1, with 11 bases fitting TRBD2. Germline CDR1 is MGHRA and CDR2 is YSYEKL. CDR3 length: 16 residues. V lost 4 bases to trimming and J lost 3 bases; unmatched junction nucleotides: 5. The CDR3 DNA is TGCGCCAGCAGCCGACACGGGACTAGCGGCTACAATGAGCAGTTCTTC. Encoded protein: CASSRHGTSGYNEQFF.

The V gene is TRBV13, the J gene TRBJ2-7; 8 bases match TRBD2. J lost 10 bases, V lost 4 bases, and 6 bases had no gene match. The CDR3 totals 12 residues. Germline V gene sequence: CDR1 PRHDT, CDR2 FYEKMQ (reference sequence). The CDR3 nucleotides are TGTGCCAGCAGCTCGGGGGGGGTAACTCAGTACTTC. Translation: CASSSGGVTQYF.

This sequence joins TRBV11-2 and TRBJ2-2; 15 bases fit TRBD2. CDR3 length: 17 amino acids. J gave up 6 bases and V 3 bases, and 5 bases lay outside the gene matches. CDR1 is SGHAT and CDR2 is FQNNGV in the germline V gene. The CDR3 DNA follows: TGTGCCAGCAGCTTGGCCAGGACTAGCGGGAGGGCCGGGGAGCTGTTTTTT. Its protein is CASSLARTSGRAGELFF.